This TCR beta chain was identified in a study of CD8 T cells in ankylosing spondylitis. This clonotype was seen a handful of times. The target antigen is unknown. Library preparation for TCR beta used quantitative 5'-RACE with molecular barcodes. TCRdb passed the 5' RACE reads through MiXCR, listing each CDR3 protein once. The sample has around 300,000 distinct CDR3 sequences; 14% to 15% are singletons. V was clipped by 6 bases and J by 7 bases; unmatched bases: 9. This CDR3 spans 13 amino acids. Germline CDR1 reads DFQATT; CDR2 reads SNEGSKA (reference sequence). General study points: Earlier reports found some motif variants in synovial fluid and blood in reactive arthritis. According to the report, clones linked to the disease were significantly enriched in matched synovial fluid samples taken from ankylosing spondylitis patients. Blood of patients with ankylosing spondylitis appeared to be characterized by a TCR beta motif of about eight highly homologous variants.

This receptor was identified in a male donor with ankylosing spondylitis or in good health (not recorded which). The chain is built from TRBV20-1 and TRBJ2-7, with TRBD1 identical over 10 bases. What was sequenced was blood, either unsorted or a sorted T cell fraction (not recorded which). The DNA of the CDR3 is TGCAGTGCAAGGGACAGGGGCTGGAATGAGCAGTACTTC. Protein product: CSARDRGWNEQYF.